This TCR beta chain came from a study of blood T cell repertoires in COVID-19. Whole-study context: T cells, B-cell-depleted T cells, or PBMCs provided the cDNA or gDNA that served as material.

The assay was immunoSEQ multiplex PCR, and TCRdb's table has in-frame clones only and misses some. Among approximately 130,000 clones listed, 55% to 75% were seen once. In this sample, this clone turned up once. Sequenced sample: peripheral blood. This sequence was found in a woman in her 70s with acute or convalescent COVID-19.

CDR3 sequence reads: CASSVVDRGNTIYF. In DNA form, the CDR3 reads TGTGCCAGCAGCGTAGTGGACAGAGGAAACACCATATATTTT. The chain recombines TRBV9 with TRBJ1-3; a weak D match, TRBD1 (6 bases). Trimming left V 0 bases short and J 4 bases short, with 8 bases between. CDR1 SGDLS and CDR2 YYNGEE come from the germline V gene. This CDR3 contains 14 residues.